This T cell receptor (beta chain) is drawn from a study of T cell responses to AZD1222 COVID-19 vaccine. Sequenced by immunoSEQ multiplex PCR; TCRdb stores in-frame clones only, minus some. The sample comprises under 40,000 clones, around 90% of which are singletons, and 7% rests with the top ten. Whole-study results and caveats: The sample set comprised mostly white British donors with more females, and clonal diversity was possibly underestimated. Breadth and depth of Spike-specific TCRs rose after two AZD1222 doses.

With regard to this clone: Antigen unknown.

Sequencing used peripheral blood, obtained on day 0 of AZD1222 vaccination. This sequence originates from an adult in good health.

DNA of the CDR3: TGTGCCAGCAGCCAAGTCGCAGGAGAAGCTTTCTTT. As protein: CASSQVAGEAFF. The chain combines TRBV3-1 (or the pseudogene TRBV3-2) with TRBJ1-1; no reliable D call. Trimming took off 1 base at V and 8 bases at J, with 8 bases between the two ends. The CDR3 covers 12 residues. CDR1 and CDR2 (germline): LGHDT, YNNKEL (reference sequence).